One sample yielded the 3 T cell receptor beta chains listed below, sequenced in a study of T cell responses to AZD1222 COVID-19 vaccine. Sequencing was performed with immunoSEQ multiplex PCR; in TCRdb, only in-frame clones are kept and a portion is missing. The sample carries approximately 110,000 clones, around 94% recorded once. The sequenced sample was peripheral blood, obtained on day 0 of AZD1222 vaccination. The receptor source for this set is an adult in good health.

This chain links TRBV6-6 with TRBJ1-2; possibly TRBD1 for D (5 bases). The germline CDR1 and CDR2 sequences are MNHNY and SVGAGI (reference sequence). The length of the CDR3 is 12 residues. V lost 6 bases and J lost 3, with 8 bases in between. The CDR3 coding sequence is TGTGCCAGCAGCGAGACAGACTATGGCTACACCTTC. Its translation: CASSETDYGYTF.

This chain uses TRBV7-9 with TRBJ2-2, with D possibly matching TRBD1 (7 bases). The CDR3 length is 15 residues. Germline V CDR1 and CDR2: SEHNR, FQNEAQ (reference sequence). Trimming removed 1 base from V and 4 bases from J, with 10 bases in between. CDR3 nucleotide sequence: TGTGCCAGCAGCTTAGGACAGGGAGGCACCGGGGAGCTGTTTTTT. Translated: CASSLGQGGTGELFF. The whole variable domain, filled in from reference TRBV7-9 and TRBJ2-2, reads DTGVSQNPRHKITKRGQNVTFRCDPISEHNRLYWYRQTLGQGPEFLTYFQNEAQLEKSRLLSDRFSAERPKGSFSTLEIQRTEQGDSAMYLCASSLGQGGTGELFFGEGSRLTVL.

This chain connects TRBV14 to TRBJ2-7; D ambiguous. Germline loops: CDR1 SGHDN, CDR2 FVKESK. The CDR3 loop spans 13 amino acids. Between the trimmed V and J ends, which lost 0 bases and 5 bases, there was a span of 8 bases. CDR3 in DNA: TGTGCCAGCAGCCAAGACCTTCGGGACGAGCAGTACTTC. This sequence encodes CASSQDLRDEQYF.